This T cell receptor beta chain was identified during a study of T cell responses to AZD1222 COVID-19 vaccine (dated by TCRdb to about 2021). Study-wide context: Because spike-specific TCR depth and breadth did not differ between the two schedules, AZD1222 recipients who got a second dose at roughly 4 weeks were pooled with those who got a second dose at roughly 12 weeks. A total of approximately 240 trial participants underwent TCR sequencing, of whom about 200 received two doses of AZD1222 and 26 received two doses of the MenACWY control vaccine. Trial participants were enrolled into age subgroups of 18-55, 56-69 and 70-plus years, which contained roughly 150, 30 and 60 TCR-sequenced participants, respectively. Summary of the overall study and its limitations: The whole spike protein was spanned by vaccine-associated CD4 TCRs, and dominant responses were seen in regions 160-218 and 743-854. Because no day 14 peak-response samples were available, repertoires were characterized only after the peak T cell response. Conclusions about previously exposed vaccinees are limited, since just six or seven AZD1222 recipients were seropositive for SARS-CoV-2 at baseline. After two AZD1222 doses, both the breadth and the depth of spike-specific TCRs were significantly higher than at day 0 and than in MenACWY recipients. The 56-69-year group was small, and its depth increase did not reach significance, likely because of low power. Nearly half of unique spike-specific TCRs reportedly recognized epitopes outside regions mutated in the B.1.351 and B.1.1.7 variants. Most participants were white British and females outnumbered males, and the authors suggested that clonal diversity may have been underestimated.

Taken from the germline V gene (reference sequence), the CDR1 and CDR2 loops are LNHDA and SQIVND. After removal of 3 bases from V and 10 bases from J, the junction retains 5 bases not matched to a gene. Inclusive of the bounding cysteine and phenylalanine, the CDR3 is 15 residues long. The DNA shown is the 45-base CDR3, in frame from base 1. Per the publication, the time point label means: baseline before first vaccination. The vaccinee samples were drawn from two UK trials, COV001 and COV002, one of which was a single-blind randomized controlled phase 2/3 trial testing AZD1222 (ChAdOx1 nCoV-19) in healthy adults. For TCRbeta chain sequencing, PBMC samples were collected from trial participants at day 0 and at day 28 after the second dose. The CDR3 regions of human TCRbeta chains were subjected to immunosequencing. As for how the authors treated the data: Repertoire TCRs were matched against a reference library of SARS-CoV-2-specific TCRs generated with the MIRA antigen-specificity platform. Breadth was defined as the fraction of unique TCRs that were SARS-CoV-2-associated, and depth was defined as the fraction of total T cells that were SARS-CoV-2-associated. Using the MIRA data, each spike-specific TCR was assigned both to the spike region to which the TCR was reactive and to a CD4 or CD8 class. Log10-transformed breadth and depth values were compared by one-way ANOVA with Sidak's multiple comparisons tests. TCRdb provides this immuneACCESS table in a form limited to in-frame rearrangements. Some clones are lacking; in checked studies, under half of them reflect an unresolved V gene, and why the rest are absent is not known. For V, J and clone size, that table is used; D and trimming come from the DNA. The sample includes about 130,000 clones, with more than 85% observed a single time. The top ten clones comprise roughly 0.9% of the sample.

With respect to this clone: What antigen it recognizes has not been identified. Base qualities are not recorded, but no much larger clone differs from it by a single base.

This sequence was found in an adult in good health. The specimen comprised peripheral blood, sampled on day 0 of AZD1222 vaccination. The rearranged chain carries TRBV19 and TRBJ2-3, and TRBD2 aligns with 15 junction nucleotides. CDR3 reads: CASSMGLAGGQAQYF. The DNA reads as follows: TGTGCCAGTAGTATGGGACTAGCGGGGGGACAAGCGCAGTATTTT.